The 15 T cell receptor beta chains presented below share a single source sample, sequenced in a study of radiation and T cells in renal cell carcinoma (dated by TCRdb to 2020 to 2021). Explained via the paper, the time point label denotes: blood 2 weeks post-SBRT. The treatment or condition label on this specimen signifies: 15 Gy SBRT to primary tumor, nephrectomy 4 weeks later. Receptor libraries were prepared by the immunoSEQ multiplex PCR assay. As stored in TCRdb, this immuneACCESS dataset retains in-frame rearrangements with V and J assigned. A fraction of the clones does not appear; measured against another copy, unresolved V genes explain less than half of the discrepancy, and the remainder lacks a known reason. This sample is represented by approximately 75,000 clones; roughly 87% of them were singletons. Together, the top ten hold almost 6% of the sample. This specimen was blood, taken from a patient whose treatment included radiotherapy and nephrectomy. These receptor sequences come from a man in his 60s with renal cell carcinoma.

This clone was observed a single time. The chain couples TRBV15 to TRBJ2-1, with 13 positions matching TRBD2. Germline CDR1 reads LNHNV; CDR2 reads YYDKDF (reference sequence). The V and J ends lost 5 bases and 8 bases, in that order; junction bases with no gene match: 9. The CDR3 spans 16 residues. CDR3 amino acids: CATSPRLAGGQDEQFF. The CDR3 DNA sequence: TGTGCCACCAGCCCGAGACTAGCGGGAGGCCAGGATGAGCAGTTCTTC. Filled out from reference TRBV15 and TRBJ2-1, the complete variable domain reads DAMVIQNPRYQVTQFGKPVTLSCSQTLNHNVMYWYQQKSSQAPKLLFHYYDKDFNNEADTPDNFQSRRPNTSFCFLDIRSPGLGDTAMYLCATSPRLAGGQDEQFFGPGTRLTVL.

This chain uses TRBV5-4 with TRBJ2-1, with TRBD2 identical over 8 bases. The CDR3 sequence is 18 residues long. From germline, CDR1 is SGHNT and CDR2 YYREEE (reference sequence). V lost 4 bases to trimming and J lost 4 bases; unmatched junction nucleotides: 16. In DNA, the CDR3 is TGTGCCAGCAGCCACTCGCTCGGTAGCGGGAAAACGTACAATGAGCAGTTCTTC. Amino acid sequence: CASSHSLGSGKTYNEQFF.

This rearrangement joins TRBV5-4 to TRBJ2-5; 8 bases match TRBD2. The CDR3 covers 16 residues. Looked up from germline, CDR1 is SGHNT and CDR2 is YYREEE (reference sequence). V shed 1 base and J 5 bases; nucleotides not matched to a gene: 10. CDR3 sequence: CASSLWGGRSWETQYF. CDR3 nucleotides: TGTGCCAGCAGCTTGTGGGGCGGGAGGTCCTGGGAGACCCAGTACTTC.

This chain uses TRBV7-6 with TRBJ1-4; perhaps TRBD1 as D (5 bases). The V gene's germline CDR1 is SGHVS and CDR2 FNYEAQ. The V and J ends lost 7 bases and 12 bases respectively, with 12 bases between them. The CDR3 extends over 11 amino acids. Here the CDR3 reads CASTSGVQLFF. The CDR3 bases are TGTGCCAGCACGTCGGGGGTACAACTGTTTTTT.

V gene TRBV6-5 combines with J gene TRBJ2-7; D tentatively fits TRBD1 or TRBD2 (5 bases each). CDR3 length: 11 amino acids. The germline CDR1 and CDR2 sequences are MNHEY and SVGAGI. V was shortened by 5 bases and J by 5 bases, with 7 bases between the two germline ends. The CDR3 bases are TGTGCCAGCAGTCGGGACCACGAGCAGTACTTC. Amino acid sequence: CASSRDHEQYF.

The V and J genes are TRBV18 and TRBJ2-7; TRBD1 matches at 11 bases. Germline values: CDR1 KGHSH, CDR2 LQKENI. The CDR3 has 15 residues. Trimming removed 4 bases from V and 6 bases from J; junction bases left unmatched: 8. The CDR3 sequence: CASSLGQGAVVEQYF. The CDR3 bases are TGTGCCAGCTCACTAGGACAGGGGGCGGTCGTCGAGCAGTACTTC.

The chain combines TRBV11-2 with TRBJ2-1; 9 nucleotides line up with TRBD2. V lost 5 bases to trimming and J lost 9 bases; unmatched junction nucleotides: 11. CDR1 is SGHAT and CDR2 is FQNNGV in the germline V gene. There are 15 residues in the CDR3. In nucleotides, the CDR3 is TGTGCCAGCAGCCTCTTAGCGGGAGTGGCGGGTGAGCAGTTCTTC. Residues: CASSLLAGVAGEQFF.

V gene TRBV6-4 combines with J gene TRBJ2-1; 12 bases fit TRBD2. The CDR3 length is 14 residues. After removal of 4 bases from V and 10 bases from J, the junction contained 5 bases not matched to a gene. Germline CDR1 is MRHNA and CDR2 is SNTAGT. The CDR3 DNA follows: TGTGCCAGCAGTGGACTAGCGGGAGTTGGGGAGCAGTTCTTC. It codes for CASSGLAGVGEQFF.

The gene calls are TRBV14 and TRBJ2-7, with D possibly matching TRBD2 (6 bases). Germline V lookup: CDR1 SGHDN, CDR2 FVKESK. The CDR3 totals 12 residues. V lost 4 bases and J lost 9, with 13 bases in between. CDR3 DNA: TGTGCCAGCAGCCCGGGGGTTGTGGGGCAGTACTTC. It yields the protein CASSPGVVGQYF.

V and J are TRBV13 and TRBJ1-1, with TRBD1 as a possible D gene (6 bases). CDR1 is PRHDT and CDR2 is FYEKMQ in the germline V gene (reference sequence). There are 14 residues in the CDR3. With 3 bases removed from V and 5 bases from J, the gap between germline ends came to 13 bases. The CDR3 region is CASSFLGAQTEAFF. CDR3 sequence (DNA): TGTGCCAGCAGCTTCTTGGGGGCGCAGACTGAAGCTTTCTTT.

The gene calls are TRBV19 and TRBJ2-2; D is possibly TRBD1 (5 bases). The CDR3 has 14 amino acids. V was shortened by 3 bases and J by 1 base, with 6 bases between the two germline ends. CDR1 and CDR2 from the germline V gene are LNHDA and SQIVND (reference sequence). The CDR3 DNA follows: TGTGCCAGTAGTATCGGACAGAACACCGGGGAGCTGTTTTTT. Its translation is CASSIGQNTGELFF. Complete variable domain (other parts from reference TRBV19 and TRBJ2-2): DGGITQSPKYLFRKEGQNVTLSCEQNLNHDAMYWYRQDPGQGLRLIYYSQIVNDFQKGDIAEGYSVSREKKESFPLTVTSAQKNPTAFYLCASSIGQNTGELFFGEGSRLTVL.

In this sample, this clone turned up a few times. The chain recombines TRBV5-4 with TRBJ2-1, with a tentative D call TRBD2 (5 bases). The CDR3 covers 13 residues. The V end was cut by 4 bases, the J end by 6 bases, with 11 bases between. CDR1 and CDR2 (germline): SGHNT, YYREEE (reference sequence). The CDR3 bases are TGTGCCAGCAGCCTGGCAGGACTCAATGAGCAGTTCTTC. Translating it yields CASSLAGLNEQFF.

The chain uses TRBV6-4 and TRBJ2-2; possible D gene TRBD1, 5 bases. Germline V gene sequence: CDR1 MRHNA, CDR2 SNTAGT. The CDR3 is made up of 15 amino acids. Trimming stripped 4 bases from V and 8 bases from J, with 17 bases between. CDR3 residues: CASSVDGQGSGELFF. Here the CDR3 DNA reads TGTGCCAGCAGTGTTGACGGCCAGGGCTCGGGGGAGCTGTTTTTT.

This chain links TRBV9 with TRBJ2-3, with a weak D call TRBD2 (5 bases). CDR1 and CDR2 from the germline V gene are SGDLS and YYNGEE. The CDR3 is 15 residues long. V was cut by 4 bases and J by 0 bases, with 12 bases left in between. This CDR3 reads CASSSGMTSTDTQYF. Here the CDR3 DNA reads TGTGCCAGCAGCTCGGGGATGACTAGCACAGATACGCAGTATTTT.

The genes are TRBV7-9 and TRBJ2-5, with D maybe TRBD2 (5 bases). Germline CDR1 is SEHNR and CDR2 is FQNEAQ (reference sequence). The V and J ends lost 3 bases and 2 bases respectively, with 16 bases between them. The length of the CDR3 is 16 residues. In DNA form, the CDR3 reads TGTGCCAGCAGCTTCTTAGGAGGAACCAGGCAAGAGACCCAGTACTTC. This translates into CASSFLGGTRQETQYF.